This TCR beta chain was sequenced for a study of T cell repertoires in cytomegalovirus infection. Overall study context: Matching HLA type and CMV infection were both indicated by public TCR beta signatures.

General study results and limits: CMV-specific TCR beta clonotypes restricted by HLA-C were the ones dominating the ex vivo response.

Germline values: CDR1 SGHVS, CDR2 FQNEAQ. This CDR3 has 16 residues. V trimming: 5 bases; J trimming: 1 base; junction bases outside the gene matches: 11. This clonotype has only a few counts. No antigen is known for it. Via MiXCR, TCRdb re-called the reads, giving one row per CDR3 protein. The sample records some 99,000 distinct CDR3 sequences, around 28% being singletons. The chain links TRBV7-8 to TRBJ2-7, with 7 bases lining up with TRBD1. The material was CD8+ T cells from cultured PBMCs, obtained from culture after CMV antigen stimulation. The receptor was isolated from a human donor in good health (CMV status not recorded). Some clones in this sample may be carry-over from other donors' samples. The CDR3 loop is CASSEQGSLSSYEQYF. As DNA, the CDR3 is TGTGCCAGCAGCGAACAGGGGTCCTTGTCTTCCTACGAGCAGTACTTC.